This T cell receptor (beta chain) originates from a study of T cells in Graves' hyperthyroidism and ophthalmopathy. Amplified TCR beta CDR3 regions derived from RNA transcripts. An initial round of RT-PCR targeting the TCR CDR3 relied on the HTBI primer set. One entry per CDR3 protein results from TCRdb running MiXCR on the multiplex PCR reads. Of 550,000 to 800,000 distinct CDR3 sequences listed, 15% to 20% are singletons. Study outcomes and limitations: Ophthalmopathy, as predicted by the model, came a median 6.5 months after the prediction.

This clonotype was observed at least ten times. The antigen remains unidentified. From more than 9.5 ml of fresh peripheral blood, PBMCs were isolated. The source is a man between 18 and 29 years old with Graves' hyperthyroidism. Material for sequencing was blood.

As DNA, the CDR3 is TGTGCCAGCTTGCGGGATGGGACTGAAGCTTTCTTT. Amino acids: CASLRDGTEAFF. The chain uses TRBV2 and TRBJ1-1; unclear D gene. V lost 8 bases and J 5 bases, leaving 12 bases between the germline ends. The germline gives CDR1 SNHLY, CDR2 FYNNEI. This CDR3 region has 12 residues.